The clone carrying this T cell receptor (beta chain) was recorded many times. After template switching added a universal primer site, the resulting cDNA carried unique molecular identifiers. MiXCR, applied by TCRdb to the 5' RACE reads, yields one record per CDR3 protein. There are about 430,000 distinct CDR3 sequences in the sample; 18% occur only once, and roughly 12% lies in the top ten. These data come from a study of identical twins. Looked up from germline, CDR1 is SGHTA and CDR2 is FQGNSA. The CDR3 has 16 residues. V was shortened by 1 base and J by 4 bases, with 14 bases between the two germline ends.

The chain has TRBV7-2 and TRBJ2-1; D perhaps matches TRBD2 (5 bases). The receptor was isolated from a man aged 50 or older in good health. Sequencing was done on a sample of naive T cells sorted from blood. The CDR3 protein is CASSLGFSSRYNEQFF. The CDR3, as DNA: TGTGCCAGCAGCTTAGGTTTCTCTAGCAGGTACAATGAGCAGTTCTTC.